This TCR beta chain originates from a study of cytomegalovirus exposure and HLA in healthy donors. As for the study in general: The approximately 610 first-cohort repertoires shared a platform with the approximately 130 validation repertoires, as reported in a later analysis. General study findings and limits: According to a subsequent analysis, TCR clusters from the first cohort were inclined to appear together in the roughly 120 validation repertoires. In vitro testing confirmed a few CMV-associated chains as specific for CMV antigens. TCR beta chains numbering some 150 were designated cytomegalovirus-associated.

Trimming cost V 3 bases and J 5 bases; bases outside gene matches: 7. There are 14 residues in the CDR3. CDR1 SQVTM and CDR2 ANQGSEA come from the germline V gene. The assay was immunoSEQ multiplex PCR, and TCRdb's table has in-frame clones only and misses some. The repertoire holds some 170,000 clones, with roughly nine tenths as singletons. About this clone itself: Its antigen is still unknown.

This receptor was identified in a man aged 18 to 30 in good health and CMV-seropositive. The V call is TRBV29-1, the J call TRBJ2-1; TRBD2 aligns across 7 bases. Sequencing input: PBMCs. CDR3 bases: TGCAGCGTTGAGATCGGCGGGAGAAACAATGAGCAGTTCTTC. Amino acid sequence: CSVEIGGRNNEQFF.